These 15 T cell receptor beta chains originate from one sample sequenced in a study of T cell responses to AZD1222 COVID-19 vaccine. The method was immunoSEQ multiplex PCR; TCRdb's version includes in-frame clones alone and lacks a portion of them. This table has tens of thousands of clones, about nine tenths appearing once. Sample: peripheral blood, taken on day 0 of AZD1222 vaccination. The receptors were sampled from an adult in good health.

V gene TRBV6-6 combines with J gene TRBJ1-2; 10 bases align to TRBD1. Trimming took 0 bases from V and 4 from J; bases not matched to a gene: 5. The CDR3 covers 16 residues. Germline V CDR1 and CDR2: MNHNY, SVGAGI (reference sequence). The CDR3 loop reads CASSYSGQGEIYGYTF. The DNA for the CDR3 is TGTGCCAGCAGTTACTCTGGACAGGGGGAGATCTATGGCTACACCTTC.

This chain links TRBV25-1 with TRBJ2-7; D is unclear. The germline V and J ends were trimmed by 7 bases and 0 bases, with 10 bases remaining between them. The germline gives CDR1 MGHDK, CDR2 SYGVNS. The CDR3 runs 13 residues. This CDR3 reads CASTSGISYEQYF. In DNA form, the CDR3 reads TGTGCCAGCACATCCGGTATCTCCTACGAGCAGTACTTC.

Only a few counts were recorded for this clone. V is TRBV7-3 and J is TRBJ2-2; 8 bases fit TRBD2. The CDR3 is 16 residues long. Germline V gives CDR1 SGHTA, CDR2 FQGTGA. The J segment lost 3 bases and the V segment lost 5 bases, leaving 8 bases of the junction unmatched. The chain's CDR3 is CASSPLAGTDTGELFF. The DNA of the CDR3 is TGTGCCAGCAGCCCCTTAGCGGGGACGGACACCGGGGAGCTGTTTTTT.

The J gene is TRBJ2-7, the V gene TRBV6-5; 8 bases match TRBD2. Germline CDR1 and CDR2: MNHEY and SVGAGI. The CDR3 is made up of 15 amino acids. With V trimmed by 6 bases and J by 1 base, 8 bases remained unmatched. CDR3 sequence: CASSARRGGSYEQYF. The CDR3, as DNA: TGTGCCAGCAGCGCCCGCCGGGGGGGATCCTACGAGCAGTACTTC.

The sample holds a few counts of this clone. V and J are TRBV27 and TRBJ1-6; 8 bases line up with TRBD1. The V and J ends lost 3 bases and 1 base, in that order; junction bases with no gene match: 17. Germline-derived CDR1 and CDR2 are MNHEY and SMNVEV (reference sequence). The CDR3 extends over 21 amino acids. The CDR3 DNA reads TGTGCCAGCAGTTTTCGCGCGATGGCCCTGGACAGGGAGTCCTATAATTCACCCCTCCACTTT. This translates into CASSFRAMALDRESYNSPLHF.

The CDR3 sequence is CSVRALQGSYEQYF. CDR3 bases: TGCAGCGTTCGGGCACTCCAGGGGTCCTACGAGCAGTACTTC. This rearrangement joins TRBV29-1 to TRBJ2-7, with TRBD1 as a possible D gene (6 bases). Per germline, CDR1 SQVTM and CDR2 ANQGSEA. CDR3 length equals 14 residues. V lost 5 bases and J lost 1, with 15 bases in between.

The chain joins TRBV6-5 to TRBJ2-1; D is unclear. The ends were cut back, 6 bases at V and 8 bases at J, with 8 bases in the middle. This CDR3 spans 11 amino acids. Per the germline V gene, CDR1 is MNHEY and CDR2 is SVGAGI. The CDR3 nucleotides are TGTGCCAGCAGCCGACAAGATGAGCAGTTCTTC. Its protein is CASSRQDEQFF.

This chain joins TRBV6-1 and TRBJ1-1, with D maybe TRBD1 (6 bases). Between the trimmed V and J ends, which lost 4 bases and 0 bases, there was a span of 18 bases. Per the germline V gene, CDR1 is MNHNS and CDR2 is SASEGT. The CDR3 is 17 residues long. The DNA of the CDR3 is TGTGCCAGCAGTGCCTGGGACAACCCGCTGATGAACACTGAAGCTTTCTTT. It is translated as CASSAWDNPLMNTEAFF.

The chain couples TRBV9 to TRBJ1-3; D not certain. Germline values: CDR1 SGDLS, CDR2 YYNGEE. The V and J ends lost 0 bases and 2 bases respectively, with 9 bases between them. The CDR3 contains 15 residues. CDR3 in amino acids: CASSVAGGAGNTIYF. CDR3 nucleotides: TGTGCCAGCAGCGTAGCTGGCGGGGCTGGAAACACCATATATTTT.

The chain carries TRBV7-8 and TRBJ2-2; 8 bases fit TRBD2. The CDR3 covers 16 residues. Looked up from germline, CDR1 is SGHVS and CDR2 is FQNEAQ. With 5 bases clipped from V and 5 bases from J, the junction kept 10 bases outside the gene matches. The CDR3 DNA is TGTGCCAGCAGCGGACCCGGGACTAGAGGAACCGGGGAGCTGTTTTTT. This gives the protein CASSGPGTRGTGELFF.

The chain is built from TRBV7-3 and TRBJ2-3; a possible D gene is TRBD2 (6 bases). The CDR3 covers 15 residues. V lost 2 bases and J 0 bases, leaving 9 bases between the germline ends. CDR1 is SGHTA, CDR2 FQGTGA, per germline. CDR3 DNA sequence: TGTGCCAGCAGCTTAGATGGGGGGAGCACAGATACGCAGTATTTT. Its translation: CASSLDGGSTDTQYF. The full variable domain, rest sourced from reference TRBV7-3 and TRBJ2-3, is GAGVSQTPSNKVTEKGKYVELRCDPISGHTALYWYRQSLGQGPEFLIYFQGTGAADDSGLPNDRFFAVRPEGSVSTLKIQRTERGDSAVYLCASSLDGGSTDTQYFGPGTRLTVL.

This clone showed up just once. The chain is built from TRBV6-2 or TRBV6-3 and TRBJ1-2; D not resolved. Looked up from germline, CDR1 is MNHEY and CDR2 is SVGEGT. Trimming removed 6 bases from V and 8 bases from J, with 16 bases in between. This CDR3 comprises 13 residues. CDR3 sequence: CASSPSGPRGYTF. In DNA, the CDR3 is TGTGCCAGCAGCCCCAGTGGGCCCCGGGGCTACACCTTC.

The chain recombines TRBV2 with TRBJ1-2; possible D gene TRBD1, 6 bases. The ends were cut back, 4 bases at V and 2 bases at J, with 11 bases in the middle. The V gene's germline CDR1 is SNHLY and CDR2 FYNNEI. The CDR3 totals 14 residues. The CDR3 is CASSGGQGNYGYTF. The CDR3 bases are TGTGCCAGCAGTGGCGGGCAGGGGAACTATGGCTACACCTTC.

This clone has more than one count but fewer than ten. This chain uses TRBV7-2 with TRBJ1-2; D call uncertain. Trimming cost V 3 bases and J 1 base, with 12 bases left between them. The CDR3 sequence is 15 residues long. Germline V gene sequence: CDR1 SGHTA, CDR2 FQGNSA. The CDR3 loop is CASSLGTALNYGYTF. CDR3 DNA sequence: TGTGCCAGCAGCTTGGGAACGGCCCTTAACTATGGCTACACCTTC.

The chain carries TRBV7-3 and TRBJ2-2; weak D call: TRBD2 (5 bases). Germline CDR1 and CDR2: SGHTA and FQGTGA. The V end was cut by 5 bases, the J end by 0 bases, with 7 bases between. This CDR3 spans 14 amino acids. CDR3 nucleotide sequence: TGTGCCAGCAGCACTAGAACGAACACCGGGGAGCTGTTTTTT. This translates into CASSTRTNTGELFF.